The clone carrying this TCR beta chain was picked up a small number of times. The sample is drawn from a study of blood T cell repertoires in COVID-19. Germline CDR1 reads SGHKS; CDR2 reads YYEKEE (reference sequence). Trimming removed 4 bases at V and 4 bases at J, with 11 bases between. There are 13 residues in the CDR3. In the original processing: It was from reference gene primer amplification that nucleated cell counts were estimated. Produced via immunoSEQ multiplex PCR; TCRdb's table is partial and in-frame only. V, J and clone size were drawn from that table, and D and trimming were deduced from the DNA. The sample holds some 260,000 clones; around 80% are singletons and the top ten take approximately 4%. Individuals aged about 18 to 89 years were recruited from approximately 24 US areas. Which cohort a participant joined came from the clinical history participants gave.

This TCR was sampled from a man younger than 45 with acute COVID-19. The chain recombines TRBV5-5 with TRBJ1-2; no firm D call. The sequenced sample was PBMCs or T cells enriched from blood (not recorded which). CDR3 in amino acids: CASSPGLGYGYTF. CDR3 nucleotide sequence: TGTGCCAGCAGCCCTGGGCTCGGCTATGGCTACACCTTC.